This T cell receptor beta chain was captured in a study of response to subunit inactivated influenza vaccine. Findings of the study overall: It was the authors' suggestion that each seasonal influenza vaccination recruits few new T cells.

CDR3 length equals 11 residues. Germline V gives CDR1 SQVTM, CDR2 ANQGSEA. Via MiXCR, TCRdb re-called the RT-PCR reads, giving one row per CDR3 protein. The sample has 250,000 to 350,000 distinct CDR3 sequences; about 20% are singletons. This clonotype was counted only a few times. Its antigen is not known. This rearrangement joins TRBV29-1 to TRBJ2-7; D gene unclear. This receptor was identified in a man between 50 and 70 years old who received an inactivated influenza vaccine. Sequences were derived from PBMCs from blood, sampled approximately 22 months after vaccination. The DNA for the CDR3 is TGCACCCTGCCCCTAAACTACGAGCAGTACTTC. Its protein is CTLPLNYEQYF.